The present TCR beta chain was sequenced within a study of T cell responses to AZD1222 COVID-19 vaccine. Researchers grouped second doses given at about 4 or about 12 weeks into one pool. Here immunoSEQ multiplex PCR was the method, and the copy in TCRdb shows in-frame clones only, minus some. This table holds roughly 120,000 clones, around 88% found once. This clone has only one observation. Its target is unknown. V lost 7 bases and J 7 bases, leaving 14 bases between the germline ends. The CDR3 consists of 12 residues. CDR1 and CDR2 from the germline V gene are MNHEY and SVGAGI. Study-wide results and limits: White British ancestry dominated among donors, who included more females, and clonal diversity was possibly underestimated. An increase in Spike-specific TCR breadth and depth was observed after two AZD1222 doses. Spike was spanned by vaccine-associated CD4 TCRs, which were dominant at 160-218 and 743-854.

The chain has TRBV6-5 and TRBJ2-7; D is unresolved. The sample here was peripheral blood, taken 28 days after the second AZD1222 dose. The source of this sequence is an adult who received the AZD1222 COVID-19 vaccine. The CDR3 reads CASKASAKEQYF. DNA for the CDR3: TGTGCCAGCAAAGCCTCGGCTAAAGAGCAGTACTTC.